Only a few counts were recorded for the clone carrying this TCR beta chain. The data were obtained in a study of blood T cell repertoires in COVID-19. Study context: Some COVID-19 samples were acute and others convalescent; all came from the United States, Italy and Spain.

There are 17 residues in the CDR3. Germline values: CDR1 LGHDT, CDR2 YNNKEL (reference sequence). V lost 4 bases and J 0 bases, leaving 16 bases between the germline ends. Methods used by the authors: How many nucleated cells were present was estimated from reference gene primer amplification. Assay: immunoSEQ multiplex PCR; the TCRdb copy retains only in-frame clones and omits some. D and trimming were read from the DNA, whereas the V and J calls and clone size are those reported in that table. This sample has over 90,000 clones, with more than 75% found just once. This rearrangement joins TRBV3-1 (or the pseudogene TRBV3-2) to TRBJ1-3; tentatively, D is TRBD1 (5 bases). The sample was peripheral blood. The receptor's source is a man aged 45 to 65 with active or convalescent COVID-19. The CDR3 loop is CASSPVWGGTSGNTIYF. CDR3 bases: TGTGCCAGCAGCCCAGTTTGGGGAGGGACCTCTGGAAACACCATATATTTT.